The T cell receptor beta chain described here comes from a study of CD8 T cells in ankylosing spondylitis. TCRdb reanalysed the 5' RACE reads using MiXCR and keeps one entry per CDR3 protein. The sample holds under 200,000 distinct CDR3 sequences, 9.5% to 13% seen once. Broader study findings: Matched ankylosing spondylitis synovial fluid reportedly showed significant enrichment of disease-linked clones. Apparently characteristic of ankylosing spondylitis blood was a TCR beta motif (about eight highly homologous variants).

Germline V lookup: CDR1 SGDLS, CDR2 YYNGEE. There are 11 residues in the CDR3. With 1 base removed from V and 5 bases from J, the gap between germline ends came to 4 bases. This clonotype occurred many times. Antigen specificity is unknown. The rearrangement uses TRBV9 and TRBJ2-7; D not certain. The sequence derives from a male donor with ankylosing spondylitis or in good health (not recorded which). The sequencing input was blood, either unsorted or a sorted T cell fraction (not recorded which). CDR3 nucleotide sequence: TGTGCCAGCAGCGTAAGCGACGAGCAGTACTTC. As protein: CASSVSDEQYF.